What follows describes a single T cell receptor (beta chain). These data originate in a study of blood T cell repertoires in COVID-19. Study as a whole: The study drew acute and convalescent COVID-19 samples from the United States, Italy and Spain. Sources were T cells, B-cell-depleted T cells, or PBMCs; the material itself was cDNA or gDNA.

Methods used by the authors: Amplification of reference gene primers was used by the study to estimate nucleated cell counts. The assay was immunoSEQ multiplex PCR, and TCRdb's table has in-frame clones only and misses some. V and J calls and clone size come straight from that table; D and trimming were deduced from the DNA. Counted here are about 200,000 clones, 70% to 90% occurring once; the ten biggest clones make up approximately 5%. V lost 3 bases, J lost 6 bases, and 9 bases lay in between. The CDR3 has 12 residues. Germline CDR1 SGHAT, CDR2 FQNNGV. The sequence was obtained from a woman aged 80 or older with acute or convalescent COVID-19. The V gene is TRBV11-2, the J gene TRBJ2-7; D is perhaps TRBD2 (6 bases). Sample: peripheral blood. The CDR3 DNA sequence: TGTGCCAGCAGCTTGGCGGGAATCGAGCAGTACTTC. It encodes CASSLAGIEQYF.